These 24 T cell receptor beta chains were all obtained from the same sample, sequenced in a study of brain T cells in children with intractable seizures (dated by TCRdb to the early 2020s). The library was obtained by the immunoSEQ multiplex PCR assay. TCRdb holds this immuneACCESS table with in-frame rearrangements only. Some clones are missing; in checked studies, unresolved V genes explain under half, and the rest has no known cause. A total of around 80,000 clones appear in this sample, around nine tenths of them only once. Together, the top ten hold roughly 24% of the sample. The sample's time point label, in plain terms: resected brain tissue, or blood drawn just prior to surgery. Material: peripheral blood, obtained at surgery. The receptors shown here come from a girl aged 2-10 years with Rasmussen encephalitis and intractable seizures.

CDR3 DNA sequence: TGTGCCAGCAGGGCCCCAGGAGGTCAGCCCCAGCATTTT. Residues: CASRAPGGQPQHF. The chain joins TRBV2 to TRBJ1-5; D uncertain. The CDR3 spans 13 residues. Germline CDR1 SNHLY, CDR2 FYNNEI. V lost 6 bases and J lost 6, with 12 bases in between.

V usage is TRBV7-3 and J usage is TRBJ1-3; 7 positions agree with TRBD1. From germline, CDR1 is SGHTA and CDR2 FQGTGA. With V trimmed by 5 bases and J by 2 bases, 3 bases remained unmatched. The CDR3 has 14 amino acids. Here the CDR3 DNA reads TGTGCCAGCAGCCAAACAGGGGCTGGAAACACCATATATTTT. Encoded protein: CASSQTGAGNTIYF.

The CDR3 DNA is TGTGCCACCAGTGATTTTAGCTCCAGGGCCGCCGGGGAGCTGTTTTTT. It codes for CATSDFSSRAAGELFF. This chain connects TRBV24-1 to TRBJ2-2; D is possibly TRBD1 (5 bases). Trimming pared 1 base from V and 6 bases from J, leaving 14 bases between. The CDR3 spans 16 residues. Per the germline V gene, CDR1 is KGHDR and CDR2 is SFDVKD.

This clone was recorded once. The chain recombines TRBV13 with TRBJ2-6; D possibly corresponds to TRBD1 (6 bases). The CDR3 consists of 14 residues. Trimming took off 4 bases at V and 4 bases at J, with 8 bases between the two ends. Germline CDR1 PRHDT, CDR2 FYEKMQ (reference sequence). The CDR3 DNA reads TGTGCCAGCAGCTCCCAGGGGGGGGCCAACGTCCTGACTTTC. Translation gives CASSSQGGANVLTF.

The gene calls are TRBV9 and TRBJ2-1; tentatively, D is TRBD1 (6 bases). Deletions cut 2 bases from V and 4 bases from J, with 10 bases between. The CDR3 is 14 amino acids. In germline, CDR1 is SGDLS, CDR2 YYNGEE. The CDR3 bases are TGTGCCAGCAGCGTGGGCAGGGGATACAATGAGCAGTTCTTC. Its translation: CASSVGRGYNEQFF.

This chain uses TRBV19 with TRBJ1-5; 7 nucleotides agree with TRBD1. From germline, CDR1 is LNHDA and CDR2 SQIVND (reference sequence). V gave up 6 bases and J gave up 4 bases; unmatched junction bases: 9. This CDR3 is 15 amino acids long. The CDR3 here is CASSAGQRQNQPQHF. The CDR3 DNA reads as TGTGCCAGTAGCGCGGGACAGCGTCAAAATCAGCCCCAGCATTTT.

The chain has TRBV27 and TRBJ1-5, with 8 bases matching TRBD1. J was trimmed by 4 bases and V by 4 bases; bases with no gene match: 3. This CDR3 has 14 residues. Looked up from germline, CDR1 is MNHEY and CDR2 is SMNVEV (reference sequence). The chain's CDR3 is CASSSRTGNQPQHF. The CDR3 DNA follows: TGTGCCAGCAGTTCACGGACAGGGAATCAGCCCCAGCATTTT.

CDR3 residues: CASTPGLAGVRVGNEQFF. DNA for the CDR3: TGTGCCAGTACCCCTGGACTAGCGGGAGTTCGGGTCGGCAATGAGCAGTTCTTC. This chain connects TRBV19 to TRBJ2-1; 13 bases are a match to TRBD2. V was pared by 7 bases and J by 6 bases, with 15 bases of the junction left unmatched. Germline CDR1 is LNHDA and CDR2 is SQIVND (reference sequence). CDR3 size: 18 residues.

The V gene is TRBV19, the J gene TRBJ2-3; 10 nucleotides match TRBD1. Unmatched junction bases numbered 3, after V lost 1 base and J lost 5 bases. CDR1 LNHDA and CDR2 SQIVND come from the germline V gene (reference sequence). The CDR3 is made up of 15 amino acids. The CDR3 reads CASSIGDRGGDTQYF. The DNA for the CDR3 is TGTGCCAGTAGTATAGGGGACAGGGGAGGAGATACGCAGTATTTT.

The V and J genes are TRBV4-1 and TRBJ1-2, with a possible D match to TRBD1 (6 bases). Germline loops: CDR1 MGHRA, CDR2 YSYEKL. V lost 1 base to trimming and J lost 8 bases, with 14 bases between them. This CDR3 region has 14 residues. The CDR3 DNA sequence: TGCGCCAGCAGCCAAGCCTTGGGGGCGGAGGGCTACACCTTC. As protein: CASSQALGAEGYTF.

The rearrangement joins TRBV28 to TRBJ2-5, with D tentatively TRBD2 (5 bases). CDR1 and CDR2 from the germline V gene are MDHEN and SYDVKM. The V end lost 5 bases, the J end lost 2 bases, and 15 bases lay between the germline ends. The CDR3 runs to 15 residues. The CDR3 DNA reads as TGTGCCAGCAGTGTAAGGACTCAAACTCAAGAGACCCAGTACTTC. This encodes CASSVRTQTQETQYF. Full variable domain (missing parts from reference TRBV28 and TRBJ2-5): DVKVTQSSRYLVKRTGEKVFLECVQDMDHENMFWYRQDPGLGLRLIYFSYDVKMKEKGDIPEGYSVSREKKERFSLILESASTNQTSMYLCASSVRTQTQETQYFGPGTRLLVL.

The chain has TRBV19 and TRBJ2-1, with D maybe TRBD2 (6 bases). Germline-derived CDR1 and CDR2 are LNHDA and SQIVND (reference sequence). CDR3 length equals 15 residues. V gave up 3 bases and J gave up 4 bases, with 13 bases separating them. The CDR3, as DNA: TGTGCCAGTAGTATTGCGGGACTCCCATACAATGAGCAGTTCTTC. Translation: CASSIAGLPYNEQFF.

CDR3 in DNA: TGTGCCAGCAGCAGGTCGGACTTAATCCACGAGCAGTACTTC. Translation: CASSRSDLIHEQYF. The chain is built from TRBV2 and TRBJ2-7; D possibly corresponds to TRBD2 (5 bases). Trimming shortened V by 6 bases and J by 5 bases, and 17 bases separated the two germline ends. Germline assignment: CDR1 SNHLY and CDR2 FYNNEI. CDR3 length equals 14 residues.

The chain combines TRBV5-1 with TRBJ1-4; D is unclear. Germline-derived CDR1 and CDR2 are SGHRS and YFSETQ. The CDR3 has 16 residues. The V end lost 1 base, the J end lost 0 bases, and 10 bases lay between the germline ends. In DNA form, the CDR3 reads TGCGCCAGCAGCTTGATGGCAGCTGCAACTAATGAAAAACTGTTTTTT. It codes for CASSLMAAATNEKLFF. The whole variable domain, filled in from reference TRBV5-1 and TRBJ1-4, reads KAGVTQTPRYLIKTRGQQVTLSCSPISGHRSVSWYQQTPGQGLQFLFEYFSETQRNKGNFPGRFSGRQFSNSRSEMNVSTLELGDSALYLCASSLMAAATNEKLFFGSGTQLSVL.

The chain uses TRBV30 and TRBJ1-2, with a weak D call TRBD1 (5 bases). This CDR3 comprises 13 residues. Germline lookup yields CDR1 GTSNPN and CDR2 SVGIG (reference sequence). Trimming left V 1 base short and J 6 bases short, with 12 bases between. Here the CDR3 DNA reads TGTGCCTGGAGTGAGCGGGGGTGGGATGGCTACACCTTC. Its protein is CAWSERGWDGYTF.

CDR3: CASSLIRTDTQYF. The CDR3 coding sequence is TGTGCCAGCAGTTTAATTAGGACAGATACGCAGTATTTT. The V and J genes are TRBV27 and TRBJ2-3; D unresolved. The CDR3 is 13 residues long. CDR1 and CDR2 from the germline V gene are MNHEY and SMNVEV (reference sequence). V was cut by 2 bases and J by 3 bases, with 6 bases left in between.

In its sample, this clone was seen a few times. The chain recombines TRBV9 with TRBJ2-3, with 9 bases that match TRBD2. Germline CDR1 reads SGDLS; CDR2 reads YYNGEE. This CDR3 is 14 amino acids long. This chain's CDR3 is CVVGRGGRADTQYF. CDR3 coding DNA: TGTGTCGTAGGAAGGGGCGGGAGGGCAGATACGCAGTATTTT.

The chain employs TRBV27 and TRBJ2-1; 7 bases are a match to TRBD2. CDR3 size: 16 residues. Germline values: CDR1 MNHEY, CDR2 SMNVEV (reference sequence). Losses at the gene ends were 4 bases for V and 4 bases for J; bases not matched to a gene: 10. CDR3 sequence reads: CASSSAGELIYNEQFF. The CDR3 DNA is TGTGCCAGCAGTTCTGCGGGAGAGTTAATTTACAATGAGCAGTTCTTC.

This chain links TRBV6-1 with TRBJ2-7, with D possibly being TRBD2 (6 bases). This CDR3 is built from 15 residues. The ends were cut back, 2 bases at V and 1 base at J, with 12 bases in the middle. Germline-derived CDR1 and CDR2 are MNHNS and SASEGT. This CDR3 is CASSETQRASYEQYF. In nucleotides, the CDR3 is TGTGCCAGCAGTGAAACCCAGCGGGCGTCCTACGAGCAGTACTTC.

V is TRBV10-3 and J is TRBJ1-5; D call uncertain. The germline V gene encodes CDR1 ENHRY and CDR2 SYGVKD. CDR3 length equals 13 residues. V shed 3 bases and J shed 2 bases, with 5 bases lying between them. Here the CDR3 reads CAISEPGNQPQHF. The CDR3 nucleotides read TGTGCCATCAGTGAACCGGGCAATCAGCCCCAGCATTTT.

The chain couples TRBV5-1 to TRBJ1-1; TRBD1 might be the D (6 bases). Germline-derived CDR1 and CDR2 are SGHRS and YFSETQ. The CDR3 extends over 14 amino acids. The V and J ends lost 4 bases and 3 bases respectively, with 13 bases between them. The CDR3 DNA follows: TGCGCCAGCAGCCCAGGGGCCTTGGACACTGAAGCTTTCTTT. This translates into CASSPGALDTEAFF.

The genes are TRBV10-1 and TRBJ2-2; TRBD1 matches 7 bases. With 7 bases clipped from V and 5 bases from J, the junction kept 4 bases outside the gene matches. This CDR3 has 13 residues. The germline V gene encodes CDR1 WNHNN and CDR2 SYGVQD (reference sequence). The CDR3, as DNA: TGCGCCAGCAATAGGGGGCTTACCGGGGAGCTGTTTTTT. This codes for CASNRGLTGELFF.

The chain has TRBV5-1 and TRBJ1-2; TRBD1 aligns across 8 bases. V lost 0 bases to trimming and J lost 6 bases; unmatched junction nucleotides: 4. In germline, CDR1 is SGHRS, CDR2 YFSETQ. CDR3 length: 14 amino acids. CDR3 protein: CASSLGQGANGYTF. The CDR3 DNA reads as TGCGCCAGCAGCTTGGGGCAGGGGGCGAATGGCTACACCTTC.

The CDR3: CASSPSGTYNSPLHF. CDR3 in DNA: TGTGCCAGCAGCCCTTCCGGGACCTATAATTCACCCCTCCACTTT. The rearrangement uses TRBV5-6 and TRBJ1-6; no reliable D call. CDR3 length equals 15 residues. The V gene lost 4 bases and the J gene lost 2 bases, with 10 bases spanning the gap. CDR1 and CDR2 from the germline V gene are SGHDT and YYEEEE.